The 11 T cell receptor beta chains presented below share a single source sample, sequenced in a study of cytomegalovirus exposure and HLA in healthy donors. The PCR contained 60 Vbeta and 13 Jbeta primers. TCRdb's table, derived via immunoSEQ multiplex PCR, lists solely in-frame clones and lacks some. The table has 200,000 or so clones, 75% to 85% seen once. The source material was PBMCs. The receptors here all came from a woman aged 45-59 years in good health and CMV-seropositive.

The chain joins TRBV5-1 to TRBJ2-3; the match to TRBD2 covers 11 bases. Germline CDR1 and CDR2: SGHRS and YFSETQ. The CDR3 runs 14 residues. With 9 bases clipped from V and 5 bases from J, the junction kept 8 bases outside the gene matches. Written as DNA, the CDR3 is TGCGCCACCTCAGCAGGGACTAGCGGAGATACGCAGTATTTT. As protein: CATSAGTSGDTQYF.

This sequence joins TRBV15 and TRBJ2-2; 7 bases align to TRBD2. Germline V lookup: CDR1 LNHNV, CDR2 YYDKDF (reference sequence). This CDR3 region has 16 residues. With 1 base clipped from V and 7 bases from J, the junction kept 9 bases outside the gene matches. The chain's CDR3 is CATSRARGSYGGELFF. For the CDR3, the DNA is TGTGCCACCAGCAGAGCTCGCGGGAGTTATGGCGGGGAGCTGTTTTTT.

The V call is TRBV7-2, the J call TRBJ2-1; unclear D gene. The CDR3 extends over 13 amino acids. Germline values: CDR1 SGHTA, CDR2 FQGNSA. The V end lost 3 bases, the J end lost 4 bases, and 7 bases lay between the germline ends. CDR3 protein: CASSFPEYNEQFF. The CDR3, as DNA: TGTGCCAGCAGCTTTCCGGAGTACAATGAGCAGTTCTTC.

This clone was observed a handful of times. V and J are TRBV5-1 and TRBJ2-1, with 8 bases that match TRBD2. Looked up from germline, CDR1 is SGHRS and CDR2 is YFSETQ. This CDR3 comprises 15 residues. Unmatched junction bases numbered 8, after V lost 0 bases and J lost 9 bases. The chain's CDR3 is CASSLVGRADSEQFF. The CDR3 DNA sequence: TGCGCCAGCAGCTTGGTCGGGAGGGCCGACAGTGAGCAGTTCTTC.

This clone was recorded a few times. CDR3 DNA sequence: TGTGCCAGCAGACCCGCAGTTAACTATGGCTACACCTTC. It encodes CASRPAVNYGYTF. The chain links TRBV28 to TRBJ1-2; unclear D gene. The CDR3 is 13 residues long. Trimming took off 6 bases at V and 1 base at J, with 9 bases between the two ends. Germline assignment: CDR1 MDHEN and CDR2 SYDVKM.

The CDR3 reads CASSPPIGKVAGGPAKNIQYF. The CDR3 DNA reads TGTGCCAGCTCACCACCTATTGGGAAGGTAGCGGGAGGGCCGGCCAAAAACATTCAGTACTTC. This chain connects TRBV18 to TRBJ2-4, with 11 nucleotides matching TRBD2. The CDR3 is 21 amino acids. From germline, CDR1 is KGHSH and CDR2 LQKENI. The V gene end was trimmed by 0 bases and the J gene end by 1 base; junction bases not matched to a gene: 14.

The rearrangement uses TRBV18 and TRBJ2-2; D is possibly TRBD2 (6 bases). The V gene's germline CDR1 is KGHSH and CDR2 LQKENI. V lost 6 bases and J lost 4, with 9 bases in between. The CDR3 covers 13 residues. CDR3 nucleotides: TGTGCCAGCTCGCCGGGGGTCACCGGGGAGCTGTTTTTT. This sequence encodes CASSPGVTGELFF.

The V call is TRBV4-3, the J call TRBJ1-2; 10 positions match TRBD1. CDR3 length: 16 residues. V lost 1 base, J lost 7 bases, and 9 bases stayed unmatched. The germline V gene has CDR1 LGHNA and CDR2 YSLEER. This CDR3 is CASSQASTGGHPGYTF. In DNA form, the CDR3 reads TGCGCCAGCAGCCAAGCCTCGACAGGGGGCCACCCTGGCTACACCTTC.

CDR3: CASSPEGQGNNQPQHF. The CDR3 DNA sequence: TGTGCCAGCTCCCCAGAGGGACAGGGGAACAATCAGCCCCAGCATTTT. J is TRBJ1-5 and V is TRBV18; 10 bases align to TRBD1. The germline V gene has CDR1 KGHSH and CDR2 LQKENI. CDR3 length: 16 amino acids. The ends lost 6 bases at V and 3 bases at J; junction bases unmatched: 8.

The gene calls are TRBV5-6 and TRBJ2-2; 7 bases are shared with TRBD1. Germline CDR1 SGHDT, CDR2 YYEEEE. The CDR3 has 17 residues. With V trimmed by 5 bases and J by 5 bases, 15 bases remained unmatched. The CDR3 sequence is CASSHYDHRGTTGELFF. In nucleotides, the CDR3 is TGTGCCAGCAGTCACTACGACCACAGGGGAACTACCGGGGAGCTGTTTTTT.

This chain joins TRBV27 and TRBJ1-4; the D is unclear. CDR1 and CDR2 from the germline V gene are MNHEY and SMNVEV (reference sequence). V dropped 4 bases and J dropped 7 bases, with 13 bases sitting between them. The CDR3 spans 14 residues. The CDR3 sequence: CASSYGPGIEKLFF. CDR3 DNA: TGTGCCAGCAGTTACGGGCCGGGGATTGAAAAACTGTTTTTT.